This T cell receptor beta chain is drawn from a study of post-analysis software for immune sequencing data. General study findings and limits: Patients had higher frequencies than controls of a handful of TRBV segments, including TRBV5-6, TRBV5-1 and TRBV20-1. Controls' normalized Chao1 diversity significantly exceeded that of multiple sclerosis patients.

CDR3 length equals 16 residues. Germline-derived CDR1 and CDR2 are DFQATT and SNEGSKA (reference sequence). V trimming: 5 bases; J trimming: 5 bases; junction bases outside the gene matches: 15. The sample holds one count of this clonotype. Its antigen is currently unknown. A much larger clone lies one base from this, so it may be a read error. The authors incorporated unique molecular identifiers into the TCR beta cDNA libraries. MiXCR, applied by TCRdb to the PCR reads, yields one record per CDR3 protein. The sample has hundreds of thousands of distinct CDR3 sequences, about 38% seen once; the top ten hold 4% to 6%.

Sequencing was carried out using blood. V gene TRBV20-1 combines with J gene TRBJ2-5, with 9 positions matching TRBD2. The origin of this receptor is a girl aged 10 to 17 with multiple sclerosis. The CDR3 region has the DNA TGCAGTGCTGGAGGGGCTAGCGGGGACCTGGTGGAGACCCAGTACTTC. This translates into CSAGGASGDLVETQYF.